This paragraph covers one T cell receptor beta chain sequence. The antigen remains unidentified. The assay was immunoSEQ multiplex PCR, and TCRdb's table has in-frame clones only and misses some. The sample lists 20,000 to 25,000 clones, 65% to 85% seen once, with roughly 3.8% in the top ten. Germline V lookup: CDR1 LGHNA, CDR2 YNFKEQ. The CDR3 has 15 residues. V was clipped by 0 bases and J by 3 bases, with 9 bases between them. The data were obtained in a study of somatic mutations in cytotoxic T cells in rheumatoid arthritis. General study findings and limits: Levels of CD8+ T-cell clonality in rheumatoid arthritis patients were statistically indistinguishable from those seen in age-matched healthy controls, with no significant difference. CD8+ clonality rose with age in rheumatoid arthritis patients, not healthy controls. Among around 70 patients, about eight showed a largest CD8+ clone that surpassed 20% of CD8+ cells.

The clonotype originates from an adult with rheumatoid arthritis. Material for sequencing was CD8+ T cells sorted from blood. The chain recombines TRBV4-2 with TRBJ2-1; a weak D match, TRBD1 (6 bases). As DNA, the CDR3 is TGTGCCAGCAGCCAAGAGCCAGGGGACTACAATGAGCAGTTCTTC. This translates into CASSQEPGDYNEQFF.